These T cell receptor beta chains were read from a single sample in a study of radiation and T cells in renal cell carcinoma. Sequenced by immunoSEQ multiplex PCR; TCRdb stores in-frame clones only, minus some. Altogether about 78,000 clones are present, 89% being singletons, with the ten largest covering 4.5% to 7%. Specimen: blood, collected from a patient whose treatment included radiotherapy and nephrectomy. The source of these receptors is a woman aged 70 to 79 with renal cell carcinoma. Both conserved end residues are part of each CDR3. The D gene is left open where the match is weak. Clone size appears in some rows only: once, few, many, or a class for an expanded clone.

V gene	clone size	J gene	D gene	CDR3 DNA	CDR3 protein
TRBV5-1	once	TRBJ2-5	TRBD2	TGCGCCAGCAGCTTGTCGGGGGGGCCCCCAGAGACCCAGTACTTC	CASSLSGGPPETQYF
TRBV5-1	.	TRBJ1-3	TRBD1	TGCGCCAGCAGCATAAAAAGGGGGCTTCCTGGAAACACCATATATTTT	CASSIKRGLPGNTIYF
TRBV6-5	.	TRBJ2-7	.	TGTGCCAGCAGCCTCGACAGCTACGAGCAGTACTTC	CASSLDSYEQYF
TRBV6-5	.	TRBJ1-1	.	TGTGCCAGCAGTTCCGCTGGGGGCAACACTGAAGCTTTCTTT	CASSSAGGNTEAFF
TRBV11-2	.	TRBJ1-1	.	TGTGCCAGCAGCTTAGGGAGACCTGAAGCTTTCTTT	CASSLGRPEAFF
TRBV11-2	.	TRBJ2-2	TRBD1	TGTGCCAGCAGCTCCCGACAGGGGGCGACCGGGGAGCTGTTTTTT	CASSSRQGATGELFF
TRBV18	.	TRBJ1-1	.	TGTGCCAGCTCACCGGGGAGAGGGCCTGAAGCTTTCTTT	CASSPGRGPEAFF
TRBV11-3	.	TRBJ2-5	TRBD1	TGTGCCAGCAGCTTACGCAGACGGGGACAGGGGGACGAGACCCAGTACTTC	CASSLRRRGQGDETQYF
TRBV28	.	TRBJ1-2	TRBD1	TGTGCCAGCAGTTTGACAGGGGAAGACTATGGCTACACCTTC	CASSLTGEDYGYTF
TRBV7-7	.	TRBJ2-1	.	TGTGCTAGCAGCTTAGACGGTCTTGGGGATGAGCAGTTCTTC	CASSLDGLGDEQFF
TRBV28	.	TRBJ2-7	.	TGTGCCAGCACTCTCCCAGGGGCTAGGTACGAGCAGTACTTC	CASTLPGARYEQYF
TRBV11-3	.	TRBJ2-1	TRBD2	TGTGCCAGCAGCCTCTTAGCGGGGGGGAATGAGCAGTTCTTC	CASSLLAGGNEQFF
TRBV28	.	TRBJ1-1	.	TGTGCCAGCAGTTTTGGTCAGAACACTGAAGCTTTCTTT	CASSFGQNTEAFF
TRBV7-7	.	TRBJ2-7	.	TGTGCTAGCAGCTTCTGTTTCGGGATCCTTCGCTCCTACGAGCAGTACTTC	CASSFCFGILRSYEQYF
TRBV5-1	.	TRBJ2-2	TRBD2	TGCGCCAGCTTCTCCTTTAGGGAGGGACACACCGGGGAGCTGTTTTTT	CASFSFREGHTGELFF
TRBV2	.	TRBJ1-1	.	TGTGCCAGCATCTTAAGGGTGGGGAACACTGAAGCTTTCTTT	CASILRVGNTEAFF
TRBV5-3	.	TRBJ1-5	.	TGTGCCAGAAGCTTGTATCAGGGGAAATTAAATCAGCCCCAGCATTTT	CARSLYQGKLNQPQHF
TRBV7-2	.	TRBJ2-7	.	TGTGCCAGCAGCTTAGAACACGAGCAGTACTTC	CASSLEHEQYF
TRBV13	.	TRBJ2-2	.	TGTGCCAGCAGCCCCCCTAGTGGCACCGGGGAGCTGTTTTTT	CASSPPSGTGELFF
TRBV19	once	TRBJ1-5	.	TGTGCCAGTAGTATCTCGGGGGCGGTTAGCAATCAGCCCCAGCATTTT	CASSISGAVSNQPQHF
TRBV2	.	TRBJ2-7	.	TGTGCCAGCAGGGGGACACCCCGCCCCTACGAGCAGTACTTC	CASRGTPRPYEQYF
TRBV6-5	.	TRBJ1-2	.	TGTGCCAGCAGTTCCCCAAGCTCCACAGGGTGGTATGGCTACACCTTC	CASSSPSSTGWYGYTF
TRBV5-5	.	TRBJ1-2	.	TGTGCCAGCAGCTTGGCTGACGGATATGGCTACACCTTC	CASSLADGYGYTF
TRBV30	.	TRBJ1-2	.	TGTGCCTGGAGGGGAACCAGCCGGGACTCATACGTATTC	CAWRGTSRDSYVF
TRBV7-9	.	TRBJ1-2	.	TGTGCCAGCAGCTTAGAAGGAATCTATGGCTACACCTTC	CASSLEGIYGYTF
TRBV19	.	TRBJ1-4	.	TGTGCCAGTAGTGACGGAGGTATTAATGAAAAACTGTTTTTT	CASSDGGINEKLFF
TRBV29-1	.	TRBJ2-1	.	TGCAGCACCCGGACCGCGGGGCTTTACAATGAGCAGTTCTTC	CSTRTAGLYNEQFF
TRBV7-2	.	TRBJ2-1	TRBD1	TGTGCCAGCAGCTTAGCGGGGTTTTCAGGACAGGTTTACAATGAGCAGTTCTTC	CASSLAGFSGQVYNEQFF
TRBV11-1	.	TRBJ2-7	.	TGTGCCAGCAGCCCGCCAGTGGGGGCCTCGGTCGAGCAGTACTTC	CASSPPVGASVEQYF
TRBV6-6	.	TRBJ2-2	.	TGTGCCAGCAGAACAGCGAACACCGGGGAGCTGTTTTTT	CASRTANTGELFF
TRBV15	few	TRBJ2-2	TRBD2	TGTGCCACCAGCTTGGGTAGCGGGGGGGCCTTGGGCACCGGGGAGCTGTTTTTT	CATSLGSGGALGTGELFF
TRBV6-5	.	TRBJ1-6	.	TGTGCCAGCGGTTCATGGAGGGCTTCACCCCTCCACTTT	CASGSWRASPLHF
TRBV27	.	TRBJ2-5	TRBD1	TGTGCCAGCACCTTAAGGACAGGGCTGCAAGAGACCCAGTACTTC	CASTLRTGLQETQYF
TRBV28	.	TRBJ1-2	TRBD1	TGTGCCAGCAGTAGTCACGGGACAGGGTATGGCTACACCTTC	CASSSHGTGYGYTF
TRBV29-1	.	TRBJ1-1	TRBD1	TGCAGCGGCGCCGGACAGGGAGGGACTGAAGCTTTCTTT	CSGAGQGGTEAFF
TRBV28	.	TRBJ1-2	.	TGTGCCAGCAGGGGTGCATTAGGAGGGGGCTACACCTTC	CASRGALGGGYTF
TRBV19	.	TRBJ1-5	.	TGTGCCAGTAGTATCCCGGGGGGCCTGCCCCAGCATTTT	CASSIPGGLPQHF
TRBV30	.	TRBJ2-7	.	TGTGCCTGGAGTGGTTCCCGGACACACTACGAGCAGTACTTC	CAWSGSRTHYEQYF
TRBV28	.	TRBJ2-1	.	TGTGCCAGCATTAGCGGAATCAGGAATGAGCAGTTCTTC	CASISGIRNEQFF
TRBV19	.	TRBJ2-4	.	TGTGCCAGTAGTATAGGTTTGGGCGCCAAAAACATTCAGTACTTC	CASSIGLGAKNIQYF